A single sample is the source of the 18 T cell receptor beta chains below, sequenced in a study of Ad26.COV2.S vaccination and SARS-CoV-2 variants. Treatment denoted: roughly 20 received Ad26.COV2.S at low or high dose, single or two shots; about 5 received placebo; per-sample allocation not given. After the first vaccine or placebo injection, samples were drawn on day 63. This table comes from immunoSEQ multiplex PCR, and its TCRdb copy is limited to in-frame clones, with some not included. The sample records some 340,000 clones, around four fifths being singletons. The sequencing here drew on peripheral blood, taken in a trial of Ad26.COV2.S vaccine versus placebo. These receptors came from a person between 18 and 65 years old who received the Ad26.COV2.S COVID-19 vaccine or a placebo.

The CDR3 coding sequence is TGCGCCAGCAGCGAGGGACAGAGCGGGGAAAAACTGTTTTTT. This translates into CASSEGQSGEKLFF. This sequence joins TRBV5-1 and TRBJ1-4, with 7 bases lining up with TRBD1. V lost 4 bases and J lost 8; bases outside the gene matches: 8. The germline V gene encodes CDR1 SGHRS and CDR2 YFSETQ. This CDR3 spans 14 amino acids.

V is TRBV18 and J is TRBJ1-5, with TRBD1 identical over 8 bases. Germline assignment: CDR1 KGHSH and CDR2 LQKENI. This CDR3 contains 15 residues. J gave up 0 bases and V 5 bases, and 3 bases lay outside the gene matches. CDR3: CASSTDRDSNQPQHF. CDR3 DNA sequence: TGTGCCAGCTCAACGGACAGGGATAGCAATCAGCCCCAGCATTTT.

The chain links TRBV28 to TRBJ1-6; D remains unclear. The V and J ends lost 7 bases and 2 bases respectively, with 9 bases between them. The CDR3 is made up of 14 amino acids. The germline V gene encodes CDR1 MDHEN and CDR2 SYDVKM. The CDR3 region has the DNA TGTGCCAGCAACGGGGTGACCTATAATTCACCCCTCCACTTT. This sequence encodes CASNGVTYNSPLHF.

The rearrangement links TRBV7-3 to TRBJ2-3; D tentatively reads TRBD1 or TRBD2 (6 bases each). Trimming stripped 5 bases from V and 2 bases from J, with 11 bases between. The germline gives CDR1 SGHTA, CDR2 FQGTGA. The CDR3 totals 14 residues. CDR3 bases: TGTGCCAGCAGCAAGGGGGGTTTCACAGATACGCAGTATTTT. Translation gives CASSKGGFTDTQYF.

This CDR3 reads CASSGGGAEQYF. CDR3 nucleotide sequence: TGCGCCAGCAGCGGAGGGGGCGCCGAGCAGTACTTC. V usage is TRBV5-1 and J usage is TRBJ2-7; tentative D call: TRBD1 (7 bases). Germline V gives CDR1 SGHRS, CDR2 YFSETQ. Trimming stripped 4 bases from V and 6 bases from J, with 11 bases between. This CDR3 contains 12 residues.

This sequence joins TRBV2 and TRBJ2-6; D tentatively reads TRBD1 or TRBD2 (5 bases each). The germline V gene encodes CDR1 SNHLY and CDR2 FYNNEI. CDR3 size: 18 residues. V was pared by 7 bases and J by 0 bases, with 19 bases between. In DNA form, the CDR3 reads TGTGCCAGCAAGATACCCGGGGTTGGGGCCTCTGGGGCCAACGTCCTGACTTTC. Translating gives CASKIPGVGASGANVLTF.

The gene calls are TRBV19 and TRBJ2-1; 10 bases align to TRBD2. The CDR3 totals 15 residues. Germline CDR1 reads LNHDA; CDR2 reads SQIVND (reference sequence). V lost 2 bases to trimming and J lost 9 bases; unmatched junction nucleotides: 7. Written as DNA, the CDR3 is TGTGCCAGTAGTATAACTAGCGGGGTTGGCGGTGAGCAGTTCTTC. Translated, it gives CASSITSGVGGEQFF.

This clone was recorded a few times. One junction end does not reproduce the germline sequence, and a read error may be involved. The chain employs TRBV4-1 and TRBJ1-6, with unresolved D. This CDR3 spans 16 amino acids. Germline V gene data show CDR1 as MGHRA and CDR2 as YSYEKL. The CDR3 sequence: CASSQGGRTDNSPLHF. CDR3 DNA: TGCGCCAGCAGTCAAGGCGGCCGCACTGATAATTCACCCCTCCACTTT.

The chain has TRBV2 and TRBJ1-5; D is perhaps TRBD1 (5 bases). V lost 8 bases and J 4 bases, leaving 15 bases between the germline ends. The V gene's germline CDR1 is SNHLY and CDR2 FYNNEI. The CDR3 length is 14 residues. CDR3 sequence (DNA): TGTGCCAGCTCGACCAGACAGAATAATCAGCCCCAGCATTTT. It is translated as CASSTRQNNQPQHF. Full variable domain (rest looked up from reference TRBV2 and TRBJ1-5): EPEVTQTPSHQVTQMGQEVILRCVPISNHLYFYWYRQILGQKVEFLVSFYNNEISEKSEIFDDQFSVERPDGSNFTLKIRSTKLEDSAMYFCASSTRQNNQPQHFGDGTRLSIL.

The chain joins TRBV29-1 to TRBJ2-2; D is undetermined. Per germline, CDR1 SQVTM and CDR2 ANQGSEA. The V and J ends lost 0 bases and 4 bases respectively, with 9 bases between them. This CDR3 has 14 residues. The CDR3 nucleotides read TGCAGCGTTGAAGACCCCCGCAGCACCGGGGAGCTGTTTTTT. This encodes CSVEDPRSTGELFF.

V is TRBV11-3 and J is TRBJ2-7, with 8 positions matching TRBD1. V gave up 5 bases and J gave up 0 bases; unmatched junction bases: 3. There are 14 residues in the CDR3. Germline CDR1 and CDR2: SGHNT and YENEEA. CDR3: CASSPGQGSYEQYF. In DNA, the CDR3 is TGTGCCAGCAGCCCCGGACAGGGCTCCTACGAGCAGTACTTC.

The chain combines TRBV2 with TRBJ1-5; 8 bases fit TRBD1. With 5 bases clipped from V and 4 bases from J, the junction kept 13 bases outside the gene matches. Looked up from germline, CDR1 is SNHLY and CDR2 is FYNNEI. CDR3 length: 17 residues. In DNA, the CDR3 is TGTGCCAGCAGTTCTCCCAGGGTCGGGACAGGTAATCAGCCCCAGCATTTT. This translates into CASSSPRVGTGNQPQHF. Looking up the rest from reference TRBV2 and TRBJ1-5 gives the full variable domain: EPEVTQTPSHQVTQMGQEVILRCVPISNHLYFYWYRQILGQKVEFLVSFYNNEISEKSEIFDDQFSVERPDGSNFTLKIRSTKLEDSAMYFCASSSPRVGTGNQPQHFGDGTRLSIL.

DNA for the CDR3: TGCGCCAGCATGCGAAGCGGGGCGTTTCAAGAGACCCAGTACTTC. Its translation is CASMRSGAFQETQYF. This chain connects TRBV5-1 to TRBJ2-5, with 7 bases lining up with TRBD2. With V trimmed by 6 bases and J by 2 bases, 10 bases remained unmatched. The length of the CDR3 is 15 residues. CDR1 is SGHRS and CDR2 is YFSETQ in the germline V gene. The full variable domain, with the rest looked up from reference TRBV5-1 and TRBJ2-5, is KAGVTQTPRYLIKTRGQQVTLSCSPISGHRSVSWYQQTPGQGLQFLFEYFSETQRNKGNFPGRFSGRQFSNSRSEMNVSTLELGDSALYLCASMRSGAFQETQYFGPGTRLLVL.

This clone was counted once. V is TRBV29-1 and J is TRBJ2-1, with D perhaps TRBD1 (6 bases). V was trimmed by 7 bases and J by 3 bases, leaving 16 bases between them. The length of the CDR3 is 14 residues. Germline V lookup: CDR1 SQVTM, CDR2 ANQGSEA. The CDR3 bases are TGCAGCGCTAACAGGGAGAAGGGCTACAATGAGCAGTTCTTC. It codes for CSANREKGYNEQFF.

Here the CDR3 reads CASSSTSSRTQYF. CDR3 DNA: TGTGCCAGCAGCTCAACGTCTAGCCGTACGCAGTATTTT. This chain uses TRBV11-3 with TRBJ2-3, with D possibly being TRBD2 (5 bases). V lost 4 bases and J lost 8, with 13 bases in between. The CDR3 has 13 amino acids. Germline CDR1 is SGHNT and CDR2 is YENEEA. Based on the CDR3 plus reference TRBV11-3 and TRBJ2-3, the full variable domain is EAGVVQSPRYKIIEKKQPVAFWCNPISGHNTLYWYLQNLGQGPELLIRYENEEAVDDSQLPKDRFSAERLKGVDSTLKIQPAELGDSAVYLCASSSTSSRTQYFGPGTRLTVL.

The V call is TRBV11-2, the J call TRBJ1-5; D gene unclear. V was clipped by 0 bases and J by 6 bases, with 6 bases between them. CDR3 size: 13 residues. Germline V gene data show CDR1 as SGHAT and CDR2 as FQNNGV. The CDR3 DNA follows: TGTGCCAGCAGCTTAGAGATTGGTCAGCCCCAGCATTTT. The encoded protein is CASSLEIGQPQHF.

CDR3 amino acids: CASRTSGATGELFF. The DNA for the CDR3 is TGTGCCAGCAGGACTAGCGGGGCTACCGGGGAGCTGTTTTTT. V is TRBV2 and J is TRBJ2-2, with 11 positions matching TRBD2. Trimming removed 6 bases from V and 5 bases from J; junction bases left unmatched: 2. The germline CDR1 and CDR2 sequences are SNHLY and FYNNEI. There are 14 residues in the CDR3.

The rearrangement joins TRBV28 to TRBJ1-4; 9 bases fit TRBD1. V trimming: 5 bases; J trimming: 8 bases; junction bases outside the gene matches: 0. CDR3 length equals 12 residues. The V gene's germline CDR1 is MDHEN and CDR2 SYDVKM. This CDR3 is CASSGTGEKLFF. CDR3 bases: TGTGCCAGCAGTGGGACAGGGGAAAAACTGTTTTTT.